This T cell receptor (beta chain) originates from a study of CD8 T cells in Susac syndrome. Random hexamers were used to reverse transcribe about 0.5 to 1 ug of RNA. It was immunoSEQ multiplex PCR that amplified TCR beta CDR3 across 54 Vbeta and 13 Jbeta. TCRdb called the immunoSEQ multiplex PCR reads again in MiXCR, with one record for every CDR3 protein. The sample includes around 170,000 distinct CDR3 sequences, 92% of them seen just once. Controls comprised healthy donors matched for age and sex. Negative isolation was applied to CD8+ and CD4+ T cells, and FACS enrichment was applied to TEMRA cells. In germline, CDR1 is LNHNV, CDR2 YYDKDF (reference sequence). V lost 4 bases and J lost 4, with 16 bases in between. CDR3 length: 15 amino acids.

The chain combines TRBV15 with TRBJ1-1, with TRBD1 as a possible D gene (6 bases). What was sequenced was CD4+ T cells from PBMCs. This TCR came from a human donor in good health. CDR3 sequence (DNA): TGTGCCACCAGCATTACAATGGGGGGCGTCACTGAAGCTTTCTTT. Translation gives CATSITMGGVTEAFF.